Listed below are T cell receptor beta chains from one sample, sequenced in a study of blood T cell repertoires in COVID-19. Clones were read by immunoSEQ multiplex PCR, and TCRdb kept only the in-frame ones, dropping some. Of under 250,000 clones detected, about 93% appear once; the ten largest clones hold 0.65% to 0.85%. Sequencing was carried out using peripheral blood. The receptors here all came from a man in his sixties with COVID-19, enrolled during active disease. Both conserved end residues are part of each CDR3. The order of the fields is clone size, V gene, J gene, D gene, CDR3 protein, CDR3 DNA. A D gene is named only where the DNA matches it firmly. Not all rows give a size; the values are once, few, many and, for expanded clones, a class.

>NA|TRBV7-2|TRBJ2-5|NA
CASSLAGQPETQYF
TGTGCCAGCAGCTTAGCAGGACAGCCGGAGACCCAGTACTTC
>NA|TRBV2|TRBJ2-5|NA
CASLARMIQETQYF
TGTGCCAGCTTAGCGCGAATGATACAAGAGACCCAGTACTTC
>few|TRBV5-1|TRBJ2-7|NA
CASSEAGGFYEQYF
TGCGCCAGCAGTGAGGCAGGGGGGTTCTACGAGCAGTACTTC
>once|TRBV5-6|TRBJ1-6|TRBD1
CASSLDLGTGLNSPLHF
TGTGCCAGCAGCTTGGATCTAGGGACAGGGCTCAATTCACCCCTCCACTTT
>NA|TRBV5-1|TRBJ2-7|NA
CASSLEGMGSYEQYF
TGCGCCAGCAGCTTAGAGGGAATGGGGTCCTACGAGCAGTACTTC
>NA|TRBV29-1|TRBJ1-2|NA
CSATGGAYGYTF
TGCAGCGCCACTGGGGGGGCATATGGCTACACCTTC
>NA|TRBV12-3/TRBV12-4|TRBJ1-1|TRBD1
CASSLEGTGEAFF
TGTGCCAGCAGTTTAGAGGGGACAGGGGAAGCTTTCTTT
>NA|TRBV7-9|TRBJ2-2|NA
CASSLVGAGTGELFF
TGTGCCAGCAGCTTAGTGGGGGCAGGCACCGGGGAGCTGTTTTTT
>NA|TRBV5-4|TRBJ2-7|NA
CASSLGGGGEQYF
TGTGCCAGCAGCTTGGGGGGAGGGGGCGAGCAGTACTTC
>NA|TRBV5-1|TRBJ2-6|TRBD1
CASSSRDREAGANVLTF
TGCGCCAGCAGCTCCAGGGACAGGGAGGCTGGGGCCAACGTCCTGACTTTC
>NA|TRBV4-2|TRBJ1-1|TRBD1
CASSQDLNRGTNTEAFF
TGTGCCAGCAGCCAAGATTTAAACAGGGGGACGAACACTGAAGCTTTCTTT
>NA|TRBV5-1|TRBJ1-3|TRBD1
CASSLGTGLNTIYF
TGCGCCAGCAGCCTGGGGACAGGGCTTAACACCATATATTTT
>NA|TRBV30|TRBJ1-5|NA
CAWSVRQGWNQPQHF
TGTGCCTGGAGTGTACGGCAGGGGTGGAATCAGCCCCAGCATTTT
>NA|TRBV3-1/TRBV3-2|TRBJ1-1|TRBD1
CASSPGLRGRDTEAFF
TGTGCCAGCAGCCCCGGCCTCAGGGGGCGCGACACTGAAGCTTTCTTT
>once|TRBV19|TRBJ2-3|TRBD1
CASSTGTGQAGSGTQYF
TGTGCCAGTAGTACCGGAACCGGACAGGCGGGCAGTGGTACGCAGTATTTT
>NA|TRBV21-1|TRBJ2-4|NA
CASSKTLAGGFKNIQYF
TGTGCCAGCAGCAAAACACTAGCGGGAGGGTTCAAAAACATTCAGTACTTC
>NA|TRBV12-1|TRBJ2-2|NA
CASSLGQGLPGELFF
TGTGCCAGCAGCTTGGGACAGGGTTTACCCGGGGAGCTGTTTTTT
>once|TRBV6-6|TRBJ1-1|TRBD1
CASRPGQGAFGAFF
TGTGCCAGCAGACCCGGACAGGGGGCGTTTGGAGCTTTCTTT
>NA|TRBV6-5|TRBJ2-2|TRBD1
CASSYEDRVAGELFF
TGTGCCAGCAGTTACGAGGACAGGGTGGCCGGGGAGCTGTTTTTT
>NA|TRBV5-1|TRBJ2-1|TRBD2
CASSAFSGGAGNEQFF
TGCGCCAGCAGCGCTTTTAGCGGGGGGGCTGGGAATGAGCAGTTCTTC
>NA|TRBV18|TRBJ2-1|NA
CASSPAGGGGNEQFF
TGTGCCAGCTCACCTGCAGGGGGCGGGGGAAATGAGCAGTTCTTC
>NA|TRBV7-8|TRBJ1-6|NA
CASSTRREAGVLSPLHF
TGTGCCAGCAGCACTAGACGGGAAGCGGGGGTTTTATCACCCCTCCACTTT
>NA|TRBV4-1|TRBJ2-2|TRBD2
CASSQLAGGSFTGELFF
TGCGCCAGCAGCCAACTAGCGGGAGGGAGCTTCACCGGGGAGCTGTTTTTT
>NA|TRBV19|TRBJ2-7|TRBD1
CASSPPDRYGEQYF
TGTGCCAGTAGTCCTCCGGACAGGTATGGCGAGCAGTACTTC